One TCR beta chain is described in this entry. Its antigen is as yet unknown. Trimming left V 1 base short and J 1 base short, with 13 bases between. CDR3 length: 16 amino acids. Germline V gives CDR1 MNHEY, CDR2 SMNVEV (reference sequence). The sample is drawn from a study of CD8 T cells in Susac syndrome. Sequencing targeted TCR beta in T cells from blood (CD8+ and CD4+). The multiple sclerosis controls were treatment-naive patients affected by stable or active relapsing-remitting disease. General observations from the study: By the study's own acknowledgment, its TCR sequencing and HLA analysis included relatively few individuals.

Reverse transcription used about 0.5 to 1 ug RNA and random hexamers. It was immunoSEQ multiplex PCR that amplified TCR beta CDR3 across 54 Vbeta and 13 Jbeta. TCRdb redid the calling of the immunoSEQ multiplex PCR reads with MiXCR, one entry per CDR3 protein. The sample consists of some 260,000 distinct CDR3 sequences, approximately 85% of them appearing once. The chain carries TRBV27 and TRBJ1-2; a possible D gene is TRBD1 (6 bases). Sequenced: CD8+ T cells from PBMCs. The origin of this receptor is a human donor with multiple sclerosis. CDR3 DNA: TGTGCCAGCAGTTTATTCGGGACACCATTTAACTATGGCTACACCTTC. Translated: CASSLFGTPFNYGYTF.